One T cell receptor beta chain is described in this entry. Only a few counts were recorded for this clonotype. Its antigen is unknown. Base quality data are lacking; no much larger clone is found one base away. This entry comes from a study of early T cells in non-severe SARS-CoV-2 infection (dated by TCRdb to 2020 to 2023). With respect to the entire study: TCR sequencing used bulk RNA from unsorted whole blood, so alpha and beta chains could not be paired. Study-level results and caveats: VDJdb matching was skewed toward anti-spike CD8 responses and likely underestimated virus-specific expansions, missing private and CD4 specificities.

The study was a case-control design nested within a healthcare worker cohort in London, UK, with weekly nasopharyngeal swab PCR tests and blood sampling. Healthcare workers were recruited during the week of the UK lockdown, between 23 and 31 March 2020, and followed weekly for up to 16 weeks. Library preparation used 5' RACE. TCRdb names NextSeq 500 as the instrument used. Unique molecular identifiers were attached to individual cDNA molecules in the TCR library protocol so that sequencing error and PCR bias could be corrected. Both TCR alpha and beta chains were sequenced, and tight co-correlation was observed between alpha and beta sequence abundances in each sample. Per the source publication's procedure: Decombinator V4 was used to annotate TCR sequences for V gene, J gene and CDR3. Expanded TCRs were defined as changing significantly between any two time points under a Poisson model with p below 0.0001. TCR abundances were normalised to the total number of TCRs sequenced per sample and were expressed as counts per million. TRAV1-2 paired with TRAJ12, TRAJ20 or TRAJ33 defined MAIT TCRs, while TRAV10 paired with TRAJ18 defined iNKT TCRs. VDJdb, accessed 1 November 2021, was searched for CMV, EBV and SARS-CoV-2 annotated TCRs, with TCRs annotated for multiple antigens excluded. TCRdb redid the processing of the public reads, applying fastp at Q25 and MiXCR, and retained in-frame beta chains. Every entry covers one CDR3 protein and lists the most common genes and DNA from its rows. These V and J calls originate from TCRdb's pipeline instead of the authors' own analysis. The sample table lists 70,000 or so distinct CDR3 sequences, around 15% of them with a count of one. 11% to 15% of the sample lies in the top ten.

Reading from cysteine to phenylalanine, the CDR3 counts 13 amino acids. Only CDR3 DNA remains: 39 bases, in frame from the first base. CDR1 MNHNS and CDR2 SASEGT were looked up in the germline V gene. Relative to germline, V is 5 bases shorter and J is 5 bases shorter, with 10 bases between their ends. Sequencing used whole blood. The receptor's source is an adult who was a healthcare worker with PCR-confirmed SARS-CoV-2 infection or an uninfected control (not recorded which). This chain joins TRBV6-1 to TRBJ1-5, with no D gene named confidently. The DNA reads TGTGCCAGCAGTCGGGGAGAGGATCAGCCCCAGCATTTT. Translation gives CASSRGEDQPQHF.